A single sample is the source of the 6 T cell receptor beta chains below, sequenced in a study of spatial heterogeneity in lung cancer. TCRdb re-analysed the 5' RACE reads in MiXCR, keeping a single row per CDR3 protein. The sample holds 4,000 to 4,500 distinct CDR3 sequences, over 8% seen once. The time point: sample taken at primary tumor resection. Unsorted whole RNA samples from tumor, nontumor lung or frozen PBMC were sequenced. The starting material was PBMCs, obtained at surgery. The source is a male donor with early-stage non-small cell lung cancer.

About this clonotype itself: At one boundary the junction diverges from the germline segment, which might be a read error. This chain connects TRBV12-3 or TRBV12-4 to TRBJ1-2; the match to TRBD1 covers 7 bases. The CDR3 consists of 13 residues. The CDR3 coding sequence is TGTGCCAGCAGTCCCGACAGGGCCTATGACTACACCTTC. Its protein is CASSPDRAYDYTF.

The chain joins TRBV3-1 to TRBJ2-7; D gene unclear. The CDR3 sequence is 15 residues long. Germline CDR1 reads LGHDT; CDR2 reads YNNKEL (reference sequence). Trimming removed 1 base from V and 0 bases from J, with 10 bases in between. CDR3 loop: CASSQGPPGSYEQYF. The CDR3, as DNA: TGTGCCAGCAGCCAAGGACCGCCGGGCTCCTACGAGCAGTACTTC.

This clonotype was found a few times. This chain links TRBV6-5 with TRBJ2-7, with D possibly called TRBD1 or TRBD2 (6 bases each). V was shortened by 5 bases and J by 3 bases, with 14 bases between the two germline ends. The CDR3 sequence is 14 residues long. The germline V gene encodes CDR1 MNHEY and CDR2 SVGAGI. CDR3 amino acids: CASSPSGGGYEQYF. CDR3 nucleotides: TGTGCCAGCAGTCCATCAGGAGGGGGCTACGAGCAGTACTTC.

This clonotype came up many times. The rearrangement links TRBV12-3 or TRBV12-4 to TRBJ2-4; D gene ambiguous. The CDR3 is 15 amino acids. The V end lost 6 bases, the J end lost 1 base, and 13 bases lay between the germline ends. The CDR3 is CASSHPQEAKNIQYF. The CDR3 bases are TGTGCCAGCAGCCACCCGCAGGAGGCCAAAAACATTCAGTACTTC.

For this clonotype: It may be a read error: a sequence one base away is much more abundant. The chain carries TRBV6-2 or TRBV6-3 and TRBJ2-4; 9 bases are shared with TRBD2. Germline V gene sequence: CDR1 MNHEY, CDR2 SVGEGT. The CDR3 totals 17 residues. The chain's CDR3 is CASSLTKGGLAKDIQYF. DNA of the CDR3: TGTGCCAGCAGCCTAACCAAGGGGGGACTAGCCAAAGACATTCAGTACTTC.

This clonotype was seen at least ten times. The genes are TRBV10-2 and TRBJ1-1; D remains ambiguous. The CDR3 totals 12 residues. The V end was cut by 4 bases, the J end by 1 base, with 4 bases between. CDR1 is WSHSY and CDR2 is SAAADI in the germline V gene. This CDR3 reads CASSGRNTEAFF. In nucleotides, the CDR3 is TGCGCCAGCAGTGGACGGAACACTGAAGCTTTCTTT.